This entry is about one T cell receptor beta chain. This specimen comes from a study of blood T cell repertoires in COVID-19. Study-level background: Material from acute and convalescent COVID-19 was sourced from the United States, Italy and Spain. PBMCs, B-cell-depleted T cells, or T cells were the source of the cDNA or gDNA that made up the material.

Authors' data handling: Reference gene primer amplification gave nucleated cell count estimates. Only in-frame clones appear in the TCRdb table, and some are missing; sequencing was by immunoSEQ multiplex PCR. The V and J calls and the clone size are those of that table, but D and trimming were determined from the DNA. The sample has 120,000 or so clones; roughly 90% are singletons. The CDR3 runs to 19 residues. Trimming removed 0 bases from V and 0 bases from J, with 16 bases in between. From germline, CDR1 is SGDLS and CDR2 YYNGEE. This chain uses TRBV9 with TRBJ2-6; D not resolved. The receptor's source is a woman aged 80 or older with acute or convalescent COVID-19. Sequencing input: peripheral blood. The CDR3 region has the DNA TGTGCCAGCAGCGTAGATCGGAGAAAACCAAGCTCTGGGGCCAACGTCCTGACTTTC. Translation gives CASSVDRRKPSSGANVLTF.